The 17 T cell receptor beta chains below were found in one sample sequenced in a study of T cells in Graves' hyperthyroidism and ophthalmopathy. TCR beta CDR3 regions were amplified from RNA transcripts. Carried out on the TCR CDR3, a first-round RT-PCR used the HTBI primer set. TCRdb re-called the multiplex PCR reads through MiXCR, storing one row per CDR3 protein. Seen here are about 350,000 distinct CDR3 sequences, about a fifth observed once, and the top ten hold 3% to 4.5%. The sample consisted of blood. The origin of the receptors is a woman between 18 and 29 years old with Graves' hyperthyroidism.

Ten or more counts support this clonotype. The chain uses TRBV3-1 and TRBJ2-7; D gene uncertain. The length of the CDR3 is 12 residues. V shed 4 bases and J shed 4 bases, with 8 bases lying between them. Germline V gives CDR1 LGHDT, CDR2 YNNKEL (reference sequence). CDR3 nucleotide sequence: TGTGCCAGCAGCCTTCAGGATTACGAGCAGTACTTC. It is translated as CASSLQDYEQYF.

This clonotype occurred a few times. The junction shows a germline mismatch at one end, possibly a read error. The chain carries TRBV7-7 and TRBJ2-5, with 9 bases identical to TRBD2. CDR3 size: 15 residues. The germline V gene has CDR1 SSHAT and CDR2 FNYEAQ (reference sequence). CDR3 amino acids: CASSLAGGGAETQYF. The CDR3 region has the DNA TGTGCTAGCAGCTTAGCTGGCGGGGGGGCGGAGACCCAGTACTTC.

This clonotype was seen ten or more times. This sequence joins TRBV20-1 and TRBJ2-5, with a weak D call TRBD2 (5 bases). The V gene lost 5 bases and the J gene lost 0 bases, with 13 bases spanning the gap. Germline CDR1 is DFQATT and CDR2 is SNEGSKA (reference sequence). The CDR3 spans 14 residues. Here the CDR3 reads CSAGIPGNQETQYF. The DNA of the CDR3 is TGCAGTGCTGGCATTCCGGGGAACCAAGAGACCCAGTACTTC.

This clonotype has just a few counts. The chain combines TRBV4-2 with TRBJ1-1; 7 bases are shared with TRBD1. V lost 3 bases, J lost 1 base, and 14 bases stayed unmatched. Per the germline V gene, CDR1 is LGHNA and CDR2 is YNFKEQ. The CDR3 has 18 residues. The CDR3 region is CASSHLTAPRDRNTEAFF. CDR3 coding DNA: TGTGCCAGCAGCCATCTGACGGCTCCGCGGGACAGGAACACTGAAGCTTTCTTT.

This clonotype was seen many times. The V call is TRBV11-2, the J call TRBJ2-5, with 12 bases lining up with TRBD2. The trim removed 4 bases at V and 2 bases at J, leaving 5 bases unmatched. This CDR3 spans 16 amino acids. Germline V CDR1 and CDR2: SGHAT, FQNNGV. The CDR3 sequence is CASSSNLAGGQETQYF. CDR3 nucleotide sequence: TGTGCCAGCAGCTCTAACCTAGCGGGGGGGCAAGAGACCCAGTACTTC.

This clonotype was detected only once. A read error is likely, as this CDR3 ends without the conserved phenylalanine or tryptophan. The CDR3 bases are TGTGCCAGCAGGGACGCCGATGGCTACACCTCC. Translated: CASRDADGYTS. The J gene is TRBJ1-2, the V gene TRBV6-1; D call uncertain. Germline loops: CDR1 MNHNS, CDR2 SASEGT. V lost 6 bases, J lost 6 bases, and 8 bases lay in between. CDR3 length equals 11 residues.

This clonotype was recorded many times. The chain has TRBV6-1 and TRBJ1-6, with no clear D. This CDR3 is 13 amino acids long. CDR1 and CDR2 (germline): MNHNS, SASEGT. V was shortened by 5 bases and J by 7 bases, with 9 bases between the two germline ends. CDR3 DNA: TGTGCCAGCAGTAAATCCCCAAATTCACCCCTCCACTTT. Amino acids: CASSKSPNSPLHF.

This clonotype was recorded many times. The chain employs TRBV6-2 or TRBV6-3 and TRBJ2-5; 14 bases align to TRBD2. The CDR3 spans 15 residues. Germline trimming cut 4 bases from V and 5 bases from J; bases unmatched to any gene: 3. Germline values: CDR1 MNHEY, CDR2 SVGEGT. The DNA of the CDR3 is TGTGCCAGCAGTTTGACTAGCGGGGGGGCGGAGACCCAGTACTTC. Translated, it gives CASSLTSGGAETQYF.

This clonotype was detected many times. The V gene is TRBV15, the J gene TRBJ1-1; no definite D call. Deletions cut 0 bases from V and 1 base from J, with 12 bases between. This CDR3 is built from 16 residues. Per germline, CDR1 LNHNV and CDR2 YYDKDF (reference sequence). The CDR3 is CATSRDYGEQNTEAFF. For the CDR3, the DNA is TGTGCCACCAGCAGAGATTACGGGGAGCAGAACACTGAAGCTTTCTTT.

This clonotype was counted many times. V and J are TRBV6-1 and TRBJ1-2; no firm D call. V lost 5 bases and J lost 8, with 12 bases in between. CDR3 size: 12 residues. CDR1 and CDR2 from the germline V gene are MNHNS and SASEGT. The CDR3 DNA reads TGTGCCAGCAGTAGTAGGGCGGAAGGCTACACCTTC. Translating gives CASSSRAEGYTF.

This clonotype was recorded at least ten times. CDR3 bases: TGTGCCAGCAGTGAAGCGGGCGACGAGCAGTACTTC. Amino acid sequence: CASSEAGDEQYF. The chain recombines TRBV6-1 with TRBJ2-7; unclear D gene. Trimming cost V 0 bases and J 5 bases, with 5 bases left between them. The CDR3 length is 12 residues. Germline loops: CDR1 MNHNS, CDR2 SASEGT.

Many counts were recorded for this clonotype. V is TRBV5-4 and J is TRBJ2-5, with TRBD2 matching over 7 bases. Germline assignment: CDR1 SGHNT and CDR2 YYREEE (reference sequence). CDR3 length: 16 amino acids. V was clipped by 3 bases and J by 7 bases; unmatched bases: 15. The CDR3 region has the DNA TGTGCCAGCAGCTCGGGAGGTCTGACTCTCATGGGGACCCAGTACTTC. Protein: CASSSGGLTLMGTQYF.

This clonotype was detected only a few times. The V gene is TRBV12-3 or TRBV12-4, the J gene TRBJ2-3, with D perhaps assigned TRBD1 or TRBD2 (6 bases each). The CDR3 has 12 residues. V was pared by 10 bases and J by 2 bases, with 10 bases between. The CDR3 bases are TGTGCCACTAGGGGGGTCACAGATACGCAGTATTTT. It translates to CATRGVTDTQYF.

There are a few counts of this clonotype. This chain uses TRBV20-1 with TRBJ1-6; TRBD1 is a possible D gene (5 bases). V lost 4 bases to trimming and J lost 10 bases, with 11 bases between them. The CDR3 sequence is 12 residues long. Germline V lookup: CDR1 DFQATT, CDR2 SNEGSKA (reference sequence). The CDR3 is CSATQGGSPLHF. Here the CDR3 DNA reads TGCAGTGCTACTCAGGGAGGATCACCCCTCCACTTT.

This clonotype has a handful of counts. A much bigger clone sits one base away, suggesting this may be a read error. This rearrangement joins TRBV7-3 to TRBJ2-5, with D possibly called TRBD1 or TRBD2 (6 bases each). The CDR3 spans 13 residues. Germline V gene sequence: CDR1 SGHTA, CDR2 FQGTGA. The CDR3 region is CASGPRGGETKYF. The DNA for the CDR3 is TGTGCCAGCGGGCCCAGGGGAGGAGAGACCAAGTACTTC.

This clonotype has only a few counts. The CDR3 DNA reads TGTGCCAGCAGCTTAGGGGGGCTCTACTTACGAAATACGCAGTATTTT. It encodes CASSLGGLYLRNTQYF. The chain joins TRBV11-1 to TRBJ2-3; tentatively, D is TRBD1 (6 bases). Germline CDR1 is SGHAT and CDR2 is FQDESV (reference sequence). The CDR3 has 16 residues. Trimming left V 1 base short and J 7 bases short, with 18 bases between.

In this sample, this clonotype turned up many times. The junction does not match germline at one end; this may be a read error. This sequence joins TRBV27 and TRBJ1-5, with 8 nucleotides matching TRBD1. The CDR3 consists of 14 residues. Germline V gives CDR1 MNHEY, CDR2 SMNVEV (reference sequence). The chain's CDR3 is CASSFGQGNRPQHF. The CDR3 DNA sequence: TGTGCCAGCAGTTTTGGACAGGGAAATCGGCCCCAGCATTTT.